One sample yielded the 4 T cell receptor beta chains listed below, sequenced in a study of CD8+ T cells in alopecia areata. RNA, once extracted, was reverse transcribed into cDNA for use as the sequencing template. Assay used: immunoSEQ multiplex PCR; TCRdb lists only in-frame clones, some missing. The sample presents about 270,000 clones, none singletons. Pooled cutaneous lymph node cells were sorted using CD4, CD8alpha, NKG2D, NKG2ACE and other markers. Material for sequencing was CD4+ T cells sorted from a lymph node. The source of these receptors is a C3H/HeJ mouse with alopecia areata. The strain's MHC haplotype is H2-k.

This clone was found a few times. Genes here carry mouse names. The read stops 4 residues short of the end of the CDR3; the missing end is completed from the germline J gene. Other nucleotide sequences in the sample specify the same CDR3. The rearrangement uses TRBV1 and TRBJ2-1; 8 bases align to TRBD2. Trimming at V came to 3 bases and at J to 0 bases, leaving 1 base not matched to a gene. From germline, CDR1 is NSQYPW and CDR2 LRSPGD (reference sequence). This CDR3 is 15 amino acids long. The CDR3 bases that were read are TGCACCTGCAGTGCGGGACTGGTTAACTATGCT. Translation gives CTCSAGLVNYA. The CDR3 in full is CTCSAGLVNYAEQFF.

Of note for this clone: Germline and genes here are mouse. The read gets to within 4 residues of the CDR3 end, and the germline J gene fills in the rest. V is TRBV19 and J is TRBJ2-3; 9 bases are a match to TRBD1. V trimming: 2 bases; J trimming: 2 bases; junction bases outside the gene matches: 3. The CDR3 length is 15 residues. Germline-derived CDR1 and CDR2 are FNHDT and SITEND (reference sequence). CDR3 bases read: TGTGCCAGCAGTATGCAACAGGGGGCTGCAGAA. Protein sequence: CASSMQQGAAE. In full, the CDR3 is CASSMQQGAAETLYF.

This clone has just a few counts. Mouse names are used for the genes. The read is 4 residues too short to cover the CDR3 end, so that end is filled in from the germline J gene. This chain joins TRBV13-1 and TRBJ1-1; tentatively, D is TRBD1 (6 bases). CDR3 length: 13 amino acids. The germline CDR1 and CDR2 sequences are NSHNY and SYGAGN. Trimming removed 7 bases from V and 0 bases from J, with 10 bases in between. CDR3 loop: CASGGQANTEVFF. The sequenced CDR3 bases are TGTGCCAGCGGGGGACAAGCAAACACA.

This clone has more than one count but fewer than ten. The germline and genes are mouse ones. The read halts 4 residues ahead of the CDR3 end, with the missing end drawn from the germline J gene. V is TRBV19 and J is TRBJ2-5; the match to TRBD1 covers 8 bases. In germline, CDR1 is FNHDT, CDR2 SITEND (reference sequence). The CDR3 extends over 12 amino acids. CDR3: CASRDRADTQYF. Incomplete CDR3 DNA: TGTGCCAGCAGGGACAGGGCCGAC.